The entry below describes one T cell receptor (beta chain). Each CDR3 protein gets one entry after TCRdb re-called the RT-PCR reads with MiXCR. The data contain 400,000 to 450,000 distinct CDR3 sequences, 16% of them singletons. This sample was included in a study of patients and donors after allogeneic stem cell transplantation. The CDR3 sequence is 15 residues long. The gene calls are TRBV21-1 and TRBJ2-5; the table assigns TRBD2, which was not confirmed against the DNA. TRBV21-1 is recorded as a pseudogene. Sequencing was carried out using blood, either unsorted or a sorted T cell fraction (not recorded which). The clonotype comes from a human donor who was either an allogeneic HSCT recipient or a stem cell or donor lymphocyte infusion donor (not recorded which). It is not recorded whose cells these are; they may come from a transplant donor. The CDR3 DNA reads as TGTGCCAGCAGCAAAGGGGCCGGGGGAGGCGAGACCCAGTACTTC. Protein product: CASSKGAGGGETQYF.